Each of the 21 T cell receptor beta chains below was sequenced from the same sample in a study of siplizumab effects on memory and regulatory T cells. Produced via immunoSEQ multiplex PCR; TCRdb's table is partial and in-frame only. The data contain about 63,000 clones, approximately 87% of them singletons. Sequenced sample: memory CD4+ T cells sorted from blood. The receptors were sampled from a human donor in good health.

The chain joins TRBV5-4 to TRBJ2-7; 10 nucleotides line up with TRBD2. CDR1 SGHNT and CDR2 YYREEE come from the germline V gene (reference sequence). The V and J ends lost 0 bases and 12 bases, in that order; junction bases with no gene match: 9. CDR3 size: 14 residues. CDR3 sequence (DNA): TGTGCCAGCAGCTTGGGGGCTAGCGGGGGAGCTTCGTACTTC. It codes for CASSLGASGGASYF.

J is TRBJ1-3 and V is TRBV5-6; 8 bases are a match to TRBD1. Trimming cost V 0 bases and J 0 bases; bases outside gene matches: 5. Germline V gives CDR1 SGHDT, CDR2 YYEEEE. The CDR3 extends over 17 amino acids. As DNA, the CDR3 is TGTGCCAGCAGCTTGGCCGGGGGACAGGTCTCTGGAAACACCATATATTTT. As protein: CASSLAGGQVSGNTIYF.

There are a few counts of this clone. The chain has TRBV30 and TRBJ1-1, with D possibly matching TRBD1 (6 bases). The germline V and J ends were trimmed by 0 bases and 1 base, with 12 bases remaining between them. CDR1 and CDR2 (germline): GTSNPN, SVGIG (reference sequence). The CDR3 extends over 15 amino acids. The DNA for the CDR3 is TGTGCCTGGAGTGTAGCTGACAGGAGGAACACTGAAGCTTTCTTT. Translated, it gives CAWSVADRRNTEAFF.

The V gene is TRBV5-1, the J gene TRBJ1-2; D might be TRBD1 (5 bases). The CDR3 length is 11 residues. Trimming pared 5 bases from V and 9 bases from J, leaving 11 bases between. CDR1 SGHRS and CDR2 YFSETQ come from the germline V gene. CDR3 sequence: CASRVGESYTF. Written as DNA, the CDR3 is TGCGCCAGCAGAGTGGGGGAAAGCTACACCTTC. Variable domain in full (rest from reference TRBV5-1 and TRBJ1-2): KAGVTQTPRYLIKTRGQQVTLSCSPISGHRSVSWYQQTPGQGLQFLFEYFSETQRNKGNFPGRFSGRQFSNSRSEMNVSTLELGDSALYLCASRVGESYTFGSGTRLTVV.

The chain combines TRBV5-4 with TRBJ2-5, with D possibly being TRBD2 (7 bases). This CDR3 comprises 16 residues. V lost 2 bases and J 1 base, leaving 15 bases between the germline ends. Germline V gene sequence: CDR1 SGHNT, CDR2 YYREEE (reference sequence). In DNA, the CDR3 is TGTGCCAGCAGCTTCGGGGGGCGAGCTTCCCAAGAGACCCAGTACTTC. Translated, it gives CASSFGGRASQETQYF.

This chain joins TRBV30 and TRBJ1-6; the D is unclear. V lost 0 bases to trimming and J lost 19 bases, with 16 bases between them. CDR3 size: 12 residues. Germline-derived CDR1 and CDR2 are GTSNPN and SVGIG (reference sequence). The CDR3 DNA is TGTGCCTGGAGTGTACAGTCACTTCTAATTCACTTT. This codes for CAWSVQSLLIHF.

The chain recombines TRBV10-3 with TRBJ2-7, with D perhaps matching TRBD1 (6 bases). Per germline, CDR1 ENHRY and CDR2 SYGVKD. The germline V and J ends were trimmed by 3 bases and 0 bases, with 12 bases remaining between them. This CDR3 is 15 amino acids long. CDR3 in DNA: TGTGCCATCAGTGATGGCAGGGGTCTCTCCTACGAGCAGTACTTC. It is translated as CAISDGRGLSYEQYF.

The gene calls are TRBV5-4 and TRBJ1-2; D gene unclear. This CDR3 is 13 amino acids long. V was cut by 4 bases and J by 0 bases, with 7 bases left in between. Germline loops: CDR1 SGHNT, CDR2 YYREEE (reference sequence). CDR3 nucleotide sequence: TGTGCCAGCAGCGTGCCTTCTAACTATGGCTACACCTTC. It specifies CASSVPSNYGYTF.

The CDR3 sequence: CASRPTGTLNQPQHF. The DNA of the CDR3 is TGTGCCAGCCGCCCAACCGGGACTCTAAATCAGCCCCAGCATTTT. The chain couples TRBV18 to TRBJ1-5; maybe TRBD1 (5 bases). Germline values: CDR1 KGHSH, CDR2 LQKENI. V was cut by 8 bases and J by 4 bases, with 18 bases left in between. This CDR3 is 15 amino acids long.

A note on this clone: Other DNA sequences in this sample translate to the same CDR3. V and J are TRBV6-4 and TRBJ1-5; the match to TRBD1 covers 10 bases. V dropped 2 bases and J dropped 4; count of bases not matched to a gene: 2. Germline CDR1 and CDR2: MRHNA and SNTAGT. This CDR3 is built from 15 residues. CDR3 in DNA: TGTGCCAGCAGTGACACGGACAGGGGGAATCAGCCCCAGCATTTT. It specifies CASSDTDRGNQPQHF.

The chain employs TRBV7-8 and TRBJ2-3, with D possibly being TRBD2 (6 bases). This CDR3 spans 15 amino acids. Trimming took off 4 bases at V and 0 bases at J, with 11 bases between the two ends. Germline CDR1 SGHVS, CDR2 FQNEAQ. CDR3 nucleotide sequence: TGTGCCAGCAGCTCTAGCGACTTTAGCACAGATACGCAGTATTTT. Protein sequence: CASSSSDFSTDTQYF.

The V gene is TRBV6-5, the J gene TRBJ1-1; D is ambiguous. Deletions cut 4 bases from V and 2 bases from J, with 14 bases between. The CDR3 totals 15 residues. The germline V gene has CDR1 MNHEY and CDR2 SVGAGI. In DNA, the CDR3 is TGTGCCAGCAGTTCCTTTGGTGGGCGAAACACTGAAGCTTTCTTT. The encoded protein is CASSSFGGRNTEAFF.

The table lists this clone with a few counts. The rearrangement joins TRBV2 to TRBJ1-1; D unclear. The V end lost 3 bases, the J end lost 1 base, and 6 bases lay between the germline ends. The CDR3 is made up of 13 amino acids. Germline V gene sequence: CDR1 SNHLY, CDR2 FYNNEI. The CDR3 sequence: CASSEESNTEAFF. CDR3 nucleotide sequence: TGTGCCAGCAGTGAGGAGTCGAACACTGAAGCTTTCTTT.

This clone turned up a few times. The rearrangement links TRBV7-9 to TRBJ1-5; the D is unclear. CDR1 and CDR2 (germline): SEHNR, FQNEAQ (reference sequence). This CDR3 comprises 14 residues. Deletions cut 1 base from V and 2 bases from J, with 6 bases between. The CDR3: CASSLGAGNQPQHF. DNA for the CDR3: TGTGCCAGCAGCTTAGGGGCCGGCAATCAGCCCCAGCATTTT.

V and J are TRBV6-5 and TRBJ2-1; TRBD2 matches at 7 bases. Germline-derived CDR1 and CDR2 are MNHEY and SVGAGI. CDR3 length: 13 residues. Trimming removed 8 bases from V and 8 bases from J; junction bases left unmatched: 9. CDR3 bases: TGTGCCAGCGCCGGGGAGGGTGGCTATGAGCAGTTCTTC. Encoded protein: CASAGEGGYEQFF.

The rearrangement uses TRBV10-3 and TRBJ2-1, with 10 bases identical to TRBD1. Germline V gives CDR1 ENHRY, CDR2 SYGVKD. V shed 3 bases and J 6 bases; nucleotides not matched to a gene: 5. The CDR3 totals 15 residues. The CDR3 loop is CAISERQGAGNEQFF. The CDR3 DNA follows: TGTGCCATCAGTGAAAGACAGGGGGCGGGCAATGAGCAGTTCTTC.

The V and J genes are TRBV6-1 and TRBJ1-5, with no clear D. V lost 4 bases to trimming and J lost 6 bases, with 10 bases between them. The CDR3 sequence is 13 residues long. Per germline, CDR1 MNHNS and CDR2 SASEGT. The CDR3 region is CASSATPSQPQHF. The CDR3 nucleotides read TGTGCCAGCAGTGCCACCCCCAGTCAGCCCCAGCATTTT.

The rearrangement joins TRBV10-3 to TRBJ2-3; no firm D call. The CDR3 runs to 14 residues. CDR1 is ENHRY, CDR2 SYGVKD, per germline. V shed 0 bases and J shed 0 bases, with 4 bases lying between them. The CDR3 DNA is TGTGCCATCAGTGAGTCCAGGAGCACAGATACGCAGTATTTT. It codes for CAISESRSTDTQYF.

V usage is TRBV27 and J usage is TRBJ1-2, with D perhaps matching TRBD1 (5 bases). V shed 0 bases and J shed 0 bases, with 5 bases lying between them. This CDR3 has 14 amino acids. The germline V gene has CDR1 MNHEY and CDR2 SMNVEV (reference sequence). Here the CDR3 DNA reads TGTGCCAGCAGTTTATCGGGGGCTAACTATGGCTACACCTTC. Translation gives CASSLSGANYGYTF.

Relative to its sample, this clone is medium-sized. The V call is TRBV19, the J call TRBJ1-1, with D perhaps matching TRBD1 (5 bases). Trimming took 1 base from V and 1 from J, leaving 13 bases between them. Germline CDR1 and CDR2: LNHDA and SQIVND (reference sequence). This CDR3 comprises 16 residues. CDR3 bases: TGTGCCAGTAGTATAGGGGGCGGGGCCACGAACACTGAAGCTTTCTTT. Amino acids: CASSIGGGATNTEAFF.

Details on this clone: The identical CDR3 is also encoded by other nucleotide sequences in the sample. This rearrangement joins TRBV9 to TRBJ2-1; no clear D gene. CDR3 size: 11 residues. Germline CDR1 is SGDLS and CDR2 is YYNGEE. V gave up 5 bases and J gave up 5 bases, with 5 bases separating them. As DNA, the CDR3 is TGTGCCAGCAGGGCTAACAATGAGCAGTTCTTC. Amino acid sequence: CASRANNEQFF.